Following are 8 T cell receptor beta chains from one sample sequenced in a study of stem cell transplantation in POMP-related autoinflammatory disease. Clones were sequenced by immunoSEQ multiplex PCR, and TCRdb holds only the in-frame ones, with some missing. The repertoire has about 32,000 clones, around 90% of them found once; the top ten carry over 0.6%. Material: CD4+ T cells from PBMCs, obtained before stem cell transplantation. These receptors were obtained from a human donor with POMP-related autoinflammation and immune dysregulation (PRAID).

The chain has TRBV10-3 and TRBJ2-3; 8 bases match TRBD1. The end of the DNA is better explained by TRBJ2-1, so the J call may be wrong. The CDR3 contains 16 residues. The germline V gene encodes CDR1 ENHRY and CDR2 SYGVKD. The CDR3 DNA reads as TGTGCCATCACCAGAACGGACAGGGTCGGGTATAATGAGCAGTTCTTC. It is translated as CAITRTDRVGYNEQFF.

This clone was recorded only once. The chain carries TRBV4-1 and TRBJ2-3; D is uncertain. The germline V gene has CDR1 MGHRA and CDR2 YSYEKL. V was shortened by 3 bases and J by 5 bases, with 9 bases between the two germline ends. There are 13 residues in the CDR3. The CDR3 protein is CASSQVILDTQYF. The CDR3 DNA is TGCGCCAGCAGCCAGGTCATTCTAGATACGCAGTATTTT.

The chain couples TRBV28 to TRBJ1-5; D is possibly TRBD1 (5 bases). The CDR3 runs 14 residues. Germline V lookup: CDR1 MDHEN, CDR2 SYDVKM. Trimming took off 7 bases at V and 3 bases at J, with 13 bases between the two ends. CDR3 nucleotides: TGTGCCAGCACCCTTGGGACCTTCAATCAGCCCCAGCATTTT. Its protein is CASTLGTFNQPQHF.

V is TRBV11-2 and J is TRBJ2-7, with D possibly matching TRBD2 (5 bases). The CDR3 runs 12 residues. V was cut by 2 bases and J by 6 bases, with 8 bases left in between. Germline V gene data show CDR1 as SGHAT and CDR2 as FQNNGV. The CDR3 DNA reads TGTGCCAGCAGCTTACGGGATTCCGAGCAGTACTTC. Residues: CASSLRDSEQYF.

The rearrangement joins TRBV6-5 to TRBJ2-7, with D possibly TRBD1 on 6 matching bases. This CDR3 spans 14 amino acids. With 5 bases removed from V and 5 bases from J, the gap between germline ends came to 16 bases. CDR1 and CDR2 (germline): MNHEY, SVGAGI. This CDR3 is CASSRTDSLHEQYF. The CDR3 DNA sequence: TGTGCCAGCAGTCGCACGGACAGTCTCCACGAGCAGTACTTC.

V is TRBV4-2 and J is TRBJ2-4, with TRBD1 identical over 8 bases. This CDR3 is built from 15 residues. Unmatched junction bases numbered 4, after V lost 1 base and J lost 5 bases. The germline V gene encodes CDR1 LGHNA and CDR2 YNFKEQ. CDR3 in amino acids: CASSQGVTGENIQYF. CDR3 nucleotides: TGTGCCAGCAGCCAAGGTGTGACAGGGGAAAACATTCAGTACTTC.

On this clone: The same CDR3 is also encoded by other DNA sequences in this sample. The chain uses TRBV2 and TRBJ1-2; TRBD1 matches at 10 bases. V shed 6 bases, J shed 8 bases, and the junction held 9 bases outside the gene matches. The CDR3 totals 14 residues. Germline CDR1 is SNHLY and CDR2 is FYNNEI. CDR3 bases: TGTGCCAGCAGCCTGGACAGGGGGGGCTTAGGCTACACCTTC. This sequence encodes CASSLDRGGLGYTF.

The chain uses TRBV5-4 and TRBJ2-2; the match to TRBD2 covers 14 bases. CDR3 size: 18 residues. With 0 bases clipped from V and 4 bases from J, the junction kept 5 bases outside the gene matches. Germline CDR1 and CDR2: SGHNT and YYREEE (reference sequence). CDR3: CASSLGLAGGIGTGELFF. CDR3 nucleotides: TGTGCCAGCAGCTTGGGACTAGCGGGGGGGATCGGCACCGGGGAGCTGTTTTTT.